This entry lists 7 T cell receptor beta chains sequenced from one sample in a study of cytotoxic CD8 clonotypes in ibrutinib-treated CLL (dated by TCRdb to the early 2020s). Preparation of the library involved the immunoSEQ multiplex PCR assay. The table was pulled from immuneACCESS by TCRdb, which kept in-frame rearrangements only. Such tables lose some clones; where checked, under half of the loss comes from unresolved V genes, and the rest has no known cause. The sample profile shows around 91,000 clones; 86% of them were found once. Jointly, the top ten make up approximately 5.4% of the sample. The material sequenced was PBMCs, taken before ibrutinib treatment. Receptors originate from a human donor with chronic lymphocytic leukemia.

V is TRBV6-5 and J is TRBJ2-1; 12 bases match TRBD2. Germline V lookup: CDR1 MNHEY, CDR2 SVGAGI. The CDR3 covers 15 residues. V lost 5 bases to trimming and J lost 7 bases; unmatched junction nucleotides: 6. CDR3 amino acids: CASSMTSGSVNEQFF. The CDR3 DNA sequence: TGTGCCAGCAGTATGACTAGCGGGAGCGTGAATGAGCAGTTCTTC.

The chain recombines TRBV7-3 with TRBJ1-1; D gene unclear. Germline assignment: CDR1 SGHTA and CDR2 FQGTGA. The CDR3 is 13 residues long. The germline V and J ends were trimmed by 5 bases and 4 bases, with 11 bases remaining between them. CDR3 region: CASSTSSLTEAFF. In nucleotides, the CDR3 is TGTGCCAGCAGCACCTCCAGTCTCACTGAAGCTTTCTTT.

This chain uses TRBV2 with TRBJ1-2, with TRBD1 matching over 7 bases. The CDR3 is 15 amino acids. Germline V lookup: CDR1 SNHLY, CDR2 FYNNEI. V lost 5 bases, J lost 4 bases, and 10 bases stayed unmatched. CDR3 coding DNA: TGTGCCAGCAGTAACCGACAGGGAGGTTTCTATGGCTACACCTTC. It specifies CASSNRQGGFYGYTF.

The chain uses TRBV9 and TRBJ2-1; 11 bases are shared with TRBD2. J was trimmed by 8 bases and V by 3 bases; bases with no gene match: 4. Germline loops: CDR1 SGDLS, CDR2 YYNGEE. The CDR3 is 14 amino acids. The CDR3 spells CASSAGLAADEQFF. The CDR3 DNA sequence: TGTGCCAGCAGCGCGGGACTAGCGGCAGATGAGCAGTTCTTC.

This chain uses TRBV7-8 with TRBJ2-7, with TRBD2 matching over 8 bases. V trimming: 6 bases; J trimming: 4 bases; junction bases outside the gene matches: 11. The CDR3 length is 15 residues. The V gene's germline CDR1 is SGHVS and CDR2 FQNEAQ. CDR3: CASRPDAGGAYEQYF. DNA for the CDR3: TGTGCCAGCAGGCCTGACGCGGGGGGCGCTTACGAGCAGTACTTC.

Concerning this clone itself: Sequence at one end of the junction differs from germline and may be a read error. J is TRBJ1-1 and V is TRBV7-7; possibly TRBD1 for D (5 bases). Germline lookup yields CDR1 SSHAT and CDR2 FNYEAQ (reference sequence). The CDR3 covers 13 residues. The chain's CDR3 is CASSQGVNTEAFF. The CDR3 DNA sequence: TGTGCTAGCAGCCAAGGGGTAAACACTGAAGCTTTCTTT.

The chain carries TRBV5-1 and TRBJ2-1; TRBD1 agrees at 9 bases. The CDR3 has 17 amino acids. Looked up from germline, CDR1 is SGHRS and CDR2 is YFSETQ. V shed 0 bases and J 5 bases; nucleotides not matched to a gene: 9. The CDR3 DNA sequence: TGCGCCAGCAGCTTGGTTCTACAGGGGGCGGGGAACAATGAGCAGTTCTTC. Its protein product is CASSLVLQGAGNNEQFF.